This T cell receptor beta chain was observed in a study of early T cells in non-severe SARS-CoV-2 infection. Findings and limits, study-wide: Matching against VDJdb likely underestimated virus-specific expansions, favoring anti-spike CD8.

CDR1 and CDR2 (germline): GTSNPN, SVGIG (reference sequence). V was clipped by 2 bases and J by 8 bases; unmatched bases: 9. The CDR3 extends over 16 amino acids. TCRdb itself ran the 5' RACE reads through MiXCR, one entry per CDR3 protein. The data show 30,000 or so distinct CDR3 sequences, with under 6% seen just once and 20% to 25% held by the top ten. In this sample, this clonotype turned up a few times. No antigen is known for it. The sequencing sample was made of whole blood. The chain employs TRBV30 and TRBJ2-1; 13 bases fit TRBD2. The sequence was obtained from an adult who was a healthcare worker with PCR-confirmed SARS-CoV-2 infection or an uninfected control (not recorded which). CDR3 residues: CAWSPRTSGRSDEQFF. As DNA, the CDR3 is TGTGCCTGGAGTCCCCGGACTAGCGGGAGATCCGATGAGCAGTTCTTC.